The 9 T cell receptor beta chains below were found in one sample sequenced in a study of T-cell reconstitution after alpha-beta-depleted transplantation in children. Preparation of the TCRbeta library involved a method that used unique molecular identifiers. Using its own MiXCR run on the PCR reads, TCRdb lists one record per CDR3 protein. The table has approximately 350,000 distinct CDR3 sequences, roughly 13% seen once; the top ten hold roughly 4.5%. This material consisted of PBMCs, taken from the stem cell graft. The receptor source for this set is a human donor who donated a stem cell graft to a child with Fanconi anemia.

This clonotype appeared a few times. The J gene is TRBJ1-3, the V gene TRBV6-1; TRBD1 is a possible D gene (5 bases). V was shortened by 5 bases and J by 4 bases, with 15 bases between the two germline ends. CDR3 length: 15 amino acids. From germline, CDR1 is MNHNS and CDR2 SASEGT. The CDR3 coding sequence is TGTGCCAGCAGTACCAGGGAGTATTCCGGAAACACCATATATTTT. Translating gives CASSTREYSGNTIYF.

This clonotype was found a few times. The chain carries TRBV12-3 or TRBV12-4 and TRBJ1-1; 7 bases are a match to TRBD1. V lost 7 bases, J lost 7 bases, and 12 bases stayed unmatched. This CDR3 spans 14 amino acids. CDR3 amino acids: CASITEGANDEAFF. The DNA for the CDR3 is TGTGCCAGCATTACCGAGGGGGCGAATGATGAAGCTTTCTTT.

This clonotype was seen ten or more times. V usage is TRBV6-5 and J usage is TRBJ2-3, with 9 bases that match TRBD2. With V trimmed by 3 bases and J by 0 bases, 4 bases remained unmatched. Germline V gene lookup returns CDR1 MNHEY and CDR2 SVGAGI. There are 16 residues in the CDR3. In DNA, the CDR3 is TGTGCCAGCAGTTATGGGCTAGCGGGGAGCACAGATACGCAGTATTTT. Encoded protein: CASSYGLAGSTDTQYF.

The chain links TRBV12-3 or TRBV12-4 to TRBJ1-1, with 10 bases identical to TRBD1. The CDR3 has 13 residues. The trim removed 5 bases at V and 11 bases at J, leaving 8 bases unmatched. The CDR3 is CASSPGTGAFAFF. The CDR3 DNA reads TGTGCCAGCAGTCCTGGGACAGGGGCATTCGCTTTCTTT.

This clonotype was picked up many times. This chain links TRBV7-2 with TRBJ1-4; a possible D gene is TRBD1 (6 bases). V lost 5 bases to trimming and J lost 3 bases, with 16 bases between them. Germline values: CDR1 SGHTA, CDR2 FQGNSA. This CDR3 is built from 16 residues. The CDR3: CASSRDITEANEKLFF. The CDR3, as DNA: TGTGCCAGCAGCCGGGACATAACGGAGGCTAATGAAAAACTGTTTTTT.

This rearrangement joins TRBV12-3 or TRBV12-4 to TRBJ2-7; tentatively, D is TRBD1 (6 bases). V lost 5 bases to trimming and J lost 6 bases, with 11 bases between them. The CDR3 consists of 12 residues. In DNA, the CDR3 is TGTGCCAGCAGTCCGACAGGCGGCGAGCAGTACGTC. Translation gives CASSPTGGEQYV.

The sample holds one count of this clonotype. A read error may explain this, as a much larger clone is one base away. This chain connects TRBV5-6 to TRBJ2-7, with D tentatively TRBD1 (5 bases). The CDR3 length is 14 residues. Looked up from germline, CDR1 is SGHDT and CDR2 is YYEEEE. Here the CDR3 DNA reads TGTGCCAGCAGCTACAAGACAGAAACCTACGAGAAGTACGTC. Amino acid sequence: CASSYKTETYEKYV.

The chain couples TRBV5-1 to TRBJ2-1; 11 nucleotides agree with TRBD2. J was trimmed by 5 bases and V by 4 bases; bases with no gene match: 5. Looked up from germline, CDR1 is SGHRS and CDR2 is YFSETQ. This CDR3 region has 15 residues. This CDR3 reads CASSRLAGGHNEQFF. The CDR3 region has the DNA TGCGCCAGCAGCAGGCTAGCGGGGGGTCACAATGAGCAGTTCTTC.

In its sample, this clonotype was seen many times. The V call is TRBV5-1, the J call TRBJ2-7; 8 bases are a match to TRBD2. Germline trimming cut 1 base from V and 2 bases from J; bases unmatched to any gene: 11. CDR3 length: 17 residues. Germline V gene sequence: CDR1 SGHRS, CDR2 YFSETQ. The CDR3 nucleotides read TGCGCCAGCAGCTTGACAGGGTCCACAGCGGGGGCCTACGAGCAGTACTTC. Translating it yields CASSLTGSTAGAYEQYF.